This T cell receptor (beta chain) was retrieved from a study of shared clonotypes between healthy human individuals. CDR1 and CDR2 (germline): SGHVS, FQNEAQ. The CDR3 sequence is 15 residues long. The V end lost 1 base, the J end lost 3 bases, and 10 bases lay between the germline ends. Broader study findings: About 4.5% of naive CD4 clonotypes were common to a handful of donors. Against clonotypes common to all four donors, non-shared ones had lower generation probabilities.

TCRdb's table, derived via immunoSEQ multiplex PCR, lists solely in-frame clones and lacks some. The sample carries about 120,000 clones, around 73% recorded once. With respect to this clone: Its cognate antigen is unknown.

The sequence came from a woman aged 25 to 39 in good health. The rearrangement uses TRBV7-8 and TRBJ1-5, with a possible D match to TRBD1 (6 bases). Input material: memory CD8+ T cells sorted from blood. The subset: CD45RO+ cells pooled with CCR7-negative TemRA cells. CDR3: CASSLDSGANQPQHF. Written as DNA, the CDR3 is TGTGCCAGCAGCTTAGATTCAGGGGCCAATCAGCCCCAGCATTTT.